This TCR beta chain was recorded in a study of blood T cells in healthy people across ages. This clonotype has a handful of counts. Using a J-beta primer mix together with a sample-barcoded 5' primer, a second PCR was run for roughly 7 to 12 cycles. TCRdb processed the 5' RACE reads anew with MiXCR; each CDR3 protein has one entry. This table has 1.5 million to 2 million distinct CDR3 sequences, around half appearing once. The sequence derives from a middle-aged woman in good health. The material sequenced was blood.

CDR3 in DNA: TGTGCCAGCAGCTTAGGGGGAGGGGGCGCCACCTACGAGCAGTACTTC. Translated, it gives CASSLGGGGATYEQYF. This chain joins TRBV7-2 and TRBJ2-7; the D gene could be TRBD1 or TRBD2 (7 bases each). Germline V gene lookup returns CDR1 SGHTA and CDR2 FQGNSA. CDR3 length: 16 residues. Trimming shortened V by 1 base and J by 2 bases, and 15 bases separated the two germline ends.